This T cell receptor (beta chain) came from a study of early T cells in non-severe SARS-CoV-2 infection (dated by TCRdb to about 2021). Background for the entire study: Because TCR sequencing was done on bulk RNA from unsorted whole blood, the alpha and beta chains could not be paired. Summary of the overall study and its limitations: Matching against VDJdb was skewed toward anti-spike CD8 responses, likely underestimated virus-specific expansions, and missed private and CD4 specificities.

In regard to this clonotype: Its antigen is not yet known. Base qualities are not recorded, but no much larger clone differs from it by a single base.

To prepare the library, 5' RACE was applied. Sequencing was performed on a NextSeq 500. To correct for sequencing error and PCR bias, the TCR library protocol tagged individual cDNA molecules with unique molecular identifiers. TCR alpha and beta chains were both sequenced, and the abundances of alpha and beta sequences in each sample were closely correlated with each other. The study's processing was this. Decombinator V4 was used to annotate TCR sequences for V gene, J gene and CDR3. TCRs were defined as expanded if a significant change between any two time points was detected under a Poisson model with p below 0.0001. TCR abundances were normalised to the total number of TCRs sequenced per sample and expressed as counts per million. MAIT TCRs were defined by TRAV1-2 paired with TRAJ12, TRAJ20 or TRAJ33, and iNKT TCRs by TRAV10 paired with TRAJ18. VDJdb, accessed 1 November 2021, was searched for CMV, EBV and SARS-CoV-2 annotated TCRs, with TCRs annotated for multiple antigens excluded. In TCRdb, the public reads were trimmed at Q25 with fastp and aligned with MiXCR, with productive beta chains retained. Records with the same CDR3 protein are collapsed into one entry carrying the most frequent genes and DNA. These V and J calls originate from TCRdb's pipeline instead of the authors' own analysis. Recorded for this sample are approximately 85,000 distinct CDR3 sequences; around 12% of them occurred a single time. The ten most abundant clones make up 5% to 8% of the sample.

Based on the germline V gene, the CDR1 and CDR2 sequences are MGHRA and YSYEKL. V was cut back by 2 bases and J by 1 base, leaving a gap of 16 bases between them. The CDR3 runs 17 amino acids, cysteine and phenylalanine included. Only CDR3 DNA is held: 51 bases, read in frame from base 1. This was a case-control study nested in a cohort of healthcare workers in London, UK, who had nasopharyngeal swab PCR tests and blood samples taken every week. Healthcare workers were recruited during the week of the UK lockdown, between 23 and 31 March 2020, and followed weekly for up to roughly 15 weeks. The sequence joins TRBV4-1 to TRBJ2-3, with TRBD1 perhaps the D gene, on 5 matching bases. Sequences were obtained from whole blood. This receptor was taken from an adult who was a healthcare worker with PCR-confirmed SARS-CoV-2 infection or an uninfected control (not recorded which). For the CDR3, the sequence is CASSQRRTLGGTDTQYF. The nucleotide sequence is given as TGCGCCAGCAGCCAACGTCGGACCTTAGGGGGCACAGATACGCAGTATTTT.